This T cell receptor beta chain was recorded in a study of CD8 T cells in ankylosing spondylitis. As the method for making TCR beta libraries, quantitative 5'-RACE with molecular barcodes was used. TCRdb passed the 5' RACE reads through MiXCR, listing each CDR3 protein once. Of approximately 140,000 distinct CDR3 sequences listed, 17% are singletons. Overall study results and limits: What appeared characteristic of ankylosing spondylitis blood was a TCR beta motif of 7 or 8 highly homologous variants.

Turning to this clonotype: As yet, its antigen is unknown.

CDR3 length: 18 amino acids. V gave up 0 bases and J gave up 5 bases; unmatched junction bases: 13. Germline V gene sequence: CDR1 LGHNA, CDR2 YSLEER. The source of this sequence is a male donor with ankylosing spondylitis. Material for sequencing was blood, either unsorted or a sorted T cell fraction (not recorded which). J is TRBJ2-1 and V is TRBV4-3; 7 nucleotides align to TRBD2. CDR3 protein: CASSQDHLGLAVHNEQFF. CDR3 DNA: TGCGCCAGCAGCCAAGATCACTTGGGGCTAGCGGTACACAATGAGCAGTTCTTC.